These T cell receptor beta chains were read from a single sample in a study of beta chain features in type 1 diabetes. Generated by immunoSEQ multiplex PCR, the TCRdb table keeps only in-frame clones and is missing some. The table has 330,000 or so clones, 10% to 15% seen once. The source material was naive CD4+ T cells from blood. The receptors originated from a young woman with type 1 diabetes. Both conserved end residues are part of each CDR3. D genes are given only for firm matches. Clone size is shown for a subset of rows, as once, few, many or a class of expanded clone.

j_call d_call v_call clone_size cdr3_aa cdr3_nt
TRBJ1-6 - TRBV7-9 - CASSLGTANSPLHF TGTGCCAGCAGCTTAGGGACAGCCAATTCACCCCTCCACTTT
TRBJ1-1 TRBD1 TRBV2 - CASGRQGSLTEAFF TGTGCCAGCGGACGACAGGGGAGCCTCACTGAAGCTTTCTTT
TRBJ2-7 - TRBV29-1 few CSVADSYEQYF TGCAGCGTTGCTGACAGCTACGAGCAGTACTTC
TRBJ1-1 TRBD1 TRBV7-9 few CASSPRGLDEAFF TGTGCCAGCAGCCCTAGGGGGCTAGATGAAGCTTTCTTT
TRBJ1-6 - TRBV27 few CASSRGTGQLNSPLHF TGTGCCAGCAGTCGAGGAACCGGACAGCTAAATTCACCCCTCCACTTT
TRBJ2-7 - TRBV11-2 few CASRRQRRGSYEQYF TGTGCCAGCAGACGACAGCGAAGGGGCTCCTACGAGCAGTACTTC
TRBJ1-2 TRBD1 TRBV5-4 - CASSRRDSNYGYTF TGTGCCAGCAGCCGTCGGGACAGCAACTATGGCTACACCTTC
TRBJ1-2 TRBD1 TRBV2 - CASSNGQGWDGYTF TGTGCCAGCAGTAACGGACAGGGATGGGACGGCTACACCTTC
TRBJ2-7 TRBD1 TRBV5-1 few CASSDQTGSYYEQYF TGCGCCAGCAGCGACCAGACAGGGAGCTACTACGAGCAGTACTTC
TRBJ1-2 TRBD1 TRBV7-2 - CASSSGQVLYGYTF TGTGCCAGCAGCTCGGGACAGGTCCTCTATGGCTACACCTTC
TRBJ2-3 TRBD2 TRBV5-1 few CASTGTSVADTQYF TGCGCCAGCACCGGGACTAGCGTTGCAGATACGCAGTATTTT
TRBJ2-7 - TRBV28 - CASISGGAYEQYF TGTGCCAGCATTTCCGGGGGAGCCTACGAGCAGTACTTC
TRBJ2-3 TRBD2 TRBV30 - CAWSVLPTSGSTDTQYF TGTGCCTGGAGTGTACTCCCGACTAGCGGGAGCACAGATACGCAGTATTTT
TRBJ2-6 - TRBV9 few CASSVGAGTGANVLTF TGTGCCAGCAGCGTAGGGGCGGGTACTGGGGCCAACGTCCTGACTTTC
TRBJ2-7 - TRBV5-6 few CASSRSMGEQYF TGTGCCAGCAGCCGGAGTATGGGCGAGCAGTACTTC
TRBJ2-7 - TRBV7-2 few CASTSQEGPYEQYF TGTGCCAGCACCTCCCAGGAGGGGCCCTACGAGCAGTACTTC
TRBJ1-4 - TRBV2 - CASRRTSSTNEKLFF TGTGCCAGCAGAAGAACAAGTTCAACTAATGAAAAACTGTTTTTT
TRBJ1-1 TRBD1 TRBV28 few CASSLRQGGAPSLF TGTGCCAGCAGTTTGAGACAGGGAGGAGCCCCATCCCTCTTT
TRBJ1-5 TRBD1 TRBV29-1 - CSASQDRGENQPQHF TGCAGCGCCTCCCAGGACAGGGGGGAGAATCAGCCCCAGCATTTT
TRBJ2-3 TRBD1 TRBV7-2 - CASRWDRGTDTQYF TGTGCCAGCAGGTGGGACAGGGGTACAGATACGCAGTATTTT
TRBJ2-3 - TRBV13 few CASSFPLANTQYF TGTGCCAGCAGCTTCCCTCTAGCGAATACGCAGTATTTT
TRBJ2-5 - TRBV7-2 - CASSSPGGSETQYF TGTGCCAGCAGCTCCCCGGGTGGGTCGGAGACCCAGTACTTC
TRBJ1-1 - TRBV6-6 few CASSPRGTNTEAFF TGTGCCAGCAGTCCCCGGGGGACGAACACTGAAGCTTTCTTT
TRBJ2-5 - TRBV6-1 - CASSEGTMQTQYF TGTGCCAGCAGTGAAGGGACAATGCAGACCCAGTACTTC
TRBJ1-1 - TRBV2 once CASSPRRGGTEAFF TGTGCCAGCAGCCCGAGACGGGGGGGCACTGAAGCTTTCTTT
TRBJ2-7 - TRBV28 - CASSFGGKSLYEQYF TGTGCCAGCAGTTTTGGCGGGAAATCCCTCTACGAGCAGTACTTC
TRBJ2-5 - TRBV4-3 few CASSQEHRGETQYF TGCGCCAGCAGCCAAGAACACAGAGGGGAGACCCAGTACTTC
TRBJ1-1 TRBD1 TRBV6-4 - CASSPNHGTATEAFF TGTGCCAGCAGCCCAAACCACGGGACAGCCACTGAAGCTTTCTTT
TRBJ2-5 TRBD1 TRBV5-1 few CASSPRTGFGGETQYF TGCGCCAGCAGCCCACGGACAGGGTTCGGCGGAGAGACCCAGTACTTC
TRBJ1-2 TRBD1 TRBV25-1 few CASSESVRGLYGYTF TGTGCCAGCAGTGAATCCGTCAGGGGGCTTTATGGCTACACCTTC
TRBJ2-7 TRBD1 TRBV9 few CASSVAERGPFEQYF TGTGCCAGCAGCGTCGCTGAGAGGGGGCCTTTCGAGCAGTACTTC
TRBJ1-1 TRBD1 TRBV20-1 few CSARTGDAFF TGCAGTGCTAGGACAGGGGACGCTTTCTTT
TRBJ2-1 TRBD1 TRBV9 few CASSPRQGANEQFF TGTGCCAGCAGCCCCCGACAGGGGGCGAATGAGCAGTTCTTC
TRBJ2-7 - TRBV9 few CASSVSWGAYEQYF TGTGCCAGCAGCGTATCATGGGGGGCCTACGAGCAGTACTTC
TRBJ2-7 TRBD1 TRBV29-1 - CSVGTGKEQYF TGCAGCGTGGGGACAGGGAAGGAGCAGTACTTC
TRBJ2-2 - TRBV2 few CASSEQGTNTGELFF TGTGCCAGCAGTGAGCAGGGCACGAACACCGGGGAGCTGTTTTTT
TRBJ2-2 - TRBV9 - CASSVDESTNTGELFF TGTGCCAGCAGCGTAGACGAAAGCACGAACACCGGGGAGCTGTTTTTT
TRBJ2-7 - TRBV23-1 few CASSSQLWGVYEQYF TGCGCCAGCAGCTCTCAGCTTTGGGGGGTTTACGAGCAGTACTTC
TRBJ2-7 TRBD1 TRBV13 few CASSPRTGGEDEQYF TGTGCCAGCAGCCCGAGGACAGGGGGCGAGGACGAGCAGTACTTC
TRBJ2-7 - TRBV5-1 few CASSLFGGDYEQYF TGCGCCAGCAGCTTGTTTGGAGGGGACTACGAGCAGTACTTC
TRBJ2-3 - TRBV6-5 - CASIWQDTQYF TGTGCCAGCATCTGGCAGGATACGCAGTATTTT
TRBJ2-7 - TRBV28 - CASSTIRQGSYEQYF TGTGCCAGCAGCACTATCAGGCAGGGGTCCTACGAGCAGTACTTC
TRBJ2-2 - TRBV2 few CASNSPLFKTGELFF TGTGCCAGCAACTCCCCTCTGTTTAAGACCGGGGAGCTGTTTTTT
TRBJ1-1 TRBD1 TRBV5-4 few CASSSQGADGEAFF TGTGCCAGCAGCTCACAGGGGGCAGATGGTGAAGCTTTCTTT
TRBJ1-2 - TRBV19 few CASSIAGSYGYTF TGTGCCAGTAGTATTGCGGGGAGCTATGGCTACACCTTC
TRBJ2-4 TRBD1 TRBV29-1 few CSVTRTGNKNIQYF TGCAGCGTTACCCGGACAGGGAACAAAAACATTCAGTACTTC
TRBJ1-2 - TRBV28 - CASSLGGWNGYTF TGTGCCAGCAGTTTAGGAGGGTGGAATGGCTACACCTTC
TRBJ2-1 TRBD2 TRBV10-3 - CAISSSGSSYNEQFF TGTGCCATCAGTTCAAGCGGGAGCTCCTACAATGAGCAGTTCTTC
TRBJ2-6 - TRBV29-1 few CSVTGSGANVLTF TGCAGCGTTACAGGTTCTGGGGCCAACGTCCTGACTTTC
TRBJ2-1 TRBD1 TRBV7-9 few CASSFSLTGYSEQFF TGTGCCAGCAGCTTCTCTCTGACAGGGTACTCTGAGCAGTTCTTC
TRBJ2-3 - TRBV25-1 - CASQHIRTDTQYF TGTGCCAGCCAACATATCAGGACAGATACGCAGTATTTT
TRBJ2-7 TRBD2 TRBV29-1 - CSVVWLAGGEQYF TGCAGCGTTGTATGGCTAGCGGGTGGCGAGCAGTACTTC
TRBJ2-5 TRBD2 TRBV7-2 few CASTAPGTSGYVETQYF TGTGCCAGCACCGCCCCCGGGACTAGCGGATATGTAGAGACCCAGTACTTC